Listed here are 20 T cell receptor beta chains from one sample, sequenced in a study of Ad26.COV2.S vaccination and SARS-CoV-2 variants. Repertoires were generated with immunoSEQ multiplex PCR, while TCRdb's copy carries only in-frame clones and drops some. The sample shows approximately 300,000 clones, just over 85% of them seen only once. The treatment denotes: 15 to 20 received Ad26.COV2.S at low or high dose, single or two shots; 5 received placebo; per-sample allocation not given. Sampling took place 63 days after the first vaccine or placebo injection. Sequencing was performed on peripheral blood, taken in a trial of Ad26.COV2.S vaccine versus placebo. The receptors shown here come from a person aged 18-65 years who received the Ad26.COV2.S COVID-19 vaccine or a placebo.

The J gene is TRBJ1-1, the V gene TRBV25-1; D is undetermined. In germline, CDR1 is MGHDK, CDR2 SYGVNS. Trimming stripped 6 bases from V and 0 bases from J, with 14 bases between. The CDR3 runs to 15 residues. The CDR3 reads CASRPLVSLNTEAFF. Here the CDR3 DNA reads TGTGCCAGCAGGCCGCTGGTCAGTCTGAACACTGAAGCTTTCTTT.

CDR3 in amino acids: CASSLGLGTRGYTF. The CDR3 DNA follows: TGTGCCAGCAGCTTGGGTTTAGGTACGAGGGGCTACACCTTC. This rearrangement joins TRBV5-6 to TRBJ1-2; D unresolved. The V and J ends lost 0 bases and 8 bases respectively, with 14 bases between them. CDR3 length: 14 amino acids. The germline V gene encodes CDR1 SGHDT and CDR2 YYEEEE.

The CDR3 bases are TGTGCCAGCAGCTTAGGGACTAGCGGGGGCAATGAGCAGTTCTTC. This encodes CASSLGTSGGNEQFF. The chain has TRBV11-2 and TRBJ2-1; 13 bases fit TRBD2. CDR3 length equals 15 residues. The germline V gene encodes CDR1 SGHAT and CDR2 FQNNGV. The J segment lost 6 bases and the V segment lost 1 base, leaving 0 bases of the junction unmatched.

The chain recombines TRBV19 with TRBJ1-5; a possible D gene is TRBD1 (5 bases). V lost 9 bases to trimming and J lost 2 bases, with 14 bases between them. The CDR3 spans 14 residues. Germline values: CDR1 LNHDA, CDR2 SQIVND (reference sequence). CDR3 sequence (DNA): TGTGCCAGCGAGGCTTGGGGGGGCAATCAGCCCCAGCATTTT. Protein product: CASEAWGGNQPQHF. The full variable domain, rest sourced from reference TRBV19 and TRBJ1-5, is DGGITQSPKYLFRKEGQNVTLSCEQNLNHDAMYWYRQDPGQGLRLIYYSQIVNDFQKGDIAEGYSVSREKKESFPLTVTSAQKNPTAFYLCASEAWGGNQPQHFGDGTRLSIL.

The chain carries TRBV14 and TRBJ1-4, with D unresolved. The CDR3 length is 17 residues. Between the trimmed V and J ends, which lost 0 bases and 5 bases, there was a span of 16 bases. CDR1 is SGHDN, CDR2 FVKESK, per germline. The CDR3 sequence is CASSQEGGRLLNEKLFF. The DNA for the CDR3 is TGTGCCAGCAGCCAAGAGGGAGGGCGGCTCCTCAATGAAAAACTGTTTTTT.

The chain uses TRBV4-1 and TRBJ1-1; D gene uncertain. The CDR3 sequence is 16 residues long. Trimming cost V 2 bases and J 6 bases, with 19 bases left between them. Germline loops: CDR1 MGHRA, CDR2 YSYEKL. The CDR3 DNA reads as TGCGCCAGCAGCCAAAGAGCCATGACTGTAGCTTCTGAAGCTTTCTTT. This gives the protein CASSQRAMTVASEAFF.

The chain is built from TRBV7-2 and TRBJ1-6, with a weak D call TRBD1 (5 bases). Per the germline V gene, CDR1 is SGHTA and CDR2 is FQGNSA. The CDR3 runs to 16 residues. V was shortened by 5 bases and J by 2 bases, with 13 bases between the two germline ends. CDR3 sequence: CASSPRGATYNSPLHF. The CDR3, as DNA: TGTGCCAGCAGCCCCCGAGGGGCCACCTATAATTCACCCCTCCACTTT.

The chain recombines TRBV7-6 with TRBJ2-7; TRBD1 matches at 7 bases. The CDR3 is 15 amino acids. Germline values: CDR1 SGHVS, CDR2 FNYEAQ. Germline trimming cut 5 bases from V and 3 bases from J; bases unmatched to any gene: 10. The CDR3 DNA reads as TGTGCCAGCAGCCCCCGACAGGGAAAAAACTACGAGCAGTACTTC. Amino acids: CASSPRQGKNYEQYF.

J is TRBJ2-2 and V is TRBV5-4, with 7 bases matching TRBD2. This CDR3 contains 17 residues. Germline CDR1 and CDR2: SGHNT and YYREEE (reference sequence). Trimming took 0 bases from V and 4 from J; bases not matched to a gene: 9. The CDR3 DNA reads as TGTGCCAGCAGCTTGGCTGTCAAGCGGGGCGCCACCGGGGAGCTGTTTTTT. It specifies CASSLAVKRGATGELFF.

A few counts support this clone. The chain couples TRBV19 to TRBJ1-2, with 8 bases identical to TRBD1. CDR3 length: 15 amino acids. Losses at the gene ends were 3 bases for V and 1 base for J; bases not matched to a gene: 4. Germline CDR1 is LNHDA and CDR2 is SQIVND (reference sequence). CDR3 DNA: TGTGCCAGTAGTATCACCGGACAGGGTAACTATGGCTACACCTTC. Protein: CASSITGQGNYGYTF.

The CDR3 is CAWSYRRTAYNSPLHF. The CDR3 DNA sequence: TGTGCCTGGAGTTACCGACGGACAGCCTATAATTCACCCCTCCACTTT. This chain connects TRBV30 to TRBJ1-6, with D possibly matching TRBD1 (6 bases). Per germline, CDR1 GTSNPN and CDR2 SVGIG (reference sequence). The CDR3 runs 16 residues. V lost 2 bases to trimming and J lost 2 bases, with 13 bases between them.

The chain carries TRBV6-6 and TRBJ1-4, with D unclear. The ends were cut back, 0 bases at V and 10 bases at J, with 12 bases in the middle. The germline gives CDR1 MNHNY, CDR2 SVGAGI (reference sequence). The CDR3 runs 14 residues. DNA for the CDR3: TGTGCCAGCAGTTACTCGAATACTGCACTAAAACTGTTTTTT. Translating gives CASSYSNTALKLFF.

This clone came up once. This chain uses TRBV9 with TRBJ2-4; the match to TRBD1 covers 7 bases. V shed 2 bases and J 5 bases; nucleotides not matched to a gene: 1. The CDR3 has 13 amino acids. Germline V gene sequence: CDR1 SGDLS, CDR2 YYNGEE. CDR3 sequence (DNA): TGTGCCAGCAGCGTGGGGACAGAAAACATTCAGTACTTC. Its translation is CASSVGTENIQYF.

This chain joins TRBV11-2 and TRBJ1-3; tentative D call: TRBD1 (5 bases). Germline V lookup: CDR1 SGHAT, CDR2 FQNNGV. The CDR3 contains 14 residues. The V and J ends lost 5 bases and 8 bases respectively, with 16 bases between them. Written as DNA, the CDR3 is TGTGCCAGCAGCCTTAACCGGGACCTTTACACCATATATTTT. As protein: CASSLNRDLYTIYF.

The chain carries TRBV25-1 and TRBJ1-2; no definite D call. The CDR3 is made up of 12 amino acids. V was shortened by 8 bases and J by 8 bases, with 15 bases between the two germline ends. Per the germline V gene, CDR1 is MGHDK and CDR2 is SYGVNS. CDR3 in amino acids: CASQPGFGGYTF. CDR3 bases: TGTGCCAGCCAGCCGGGATTTGGAGGCTACACCTTC.

The chain is built from TRBV5-4 and TRBJ1-2; no clear D. This CDR3 comprises 14 residues. Germline CDR1 and CDR2: SGHNT and YYREEE (reference sequence). V was shortened by 0 bases and J by 3 bases, with 9 bases between the two germline ends. This CDR3 is CASSLVGSHYGYTF. CDR3 nucleotide sequence: TGTGCCAGCAGCTTGGTGGGCAGCCACTATGGCTACACCTTC.

This clone has only one observation. This chain joins TRBV28 and TRBJ1-2; no reliable D call. There are 16 residues in the CDR3. V lost 6 bases to trimming and J lost 4 bases, with 21 bases between them. Germline CDR1 MDHEN, CDR2 SYDVKM. The CDR3 here is CASRPPPRGGSYGYTF. In DNA form, the CDR3 reads TGTGCCAGCAGACCACCTCCGCGGGGAGGCTCCTATGGCTACACCTTC.

This sequence joins TRBV5-1 and TRBJ2-1; D is unresolved. CDR3 length equals 16 residues. V lost 2 bases, J lost 4 bases, and 16 bases lay in between. Germline V gene data show CDR1 as SGHRS and CDR2 as YFSETQ. In nucleotides, the CDR3 is TGCGCCAGCAGCTTCACGGCTGAACTTTTTTACAATGAGCAGTTCTTC. As protein: CASSFTAELFYNEQFF.

The chain combines TRBV5-6 with TRBJ1-1; D unclear. This CDR3 spans 17 amino acids. V shed 0 bases and J shed 0 bases, with 15 bases lying between them. Germline CDR1 SGHDT, CDR2 YYEEEE. The CDR3 here is CASSLGQERLMNTEAFF. The DNA for the CDR3 is TGTGCCAGCAGCTTGGGGCAGGAAAGGCTTATGAACACTGAAGCTTTCTTT.

This clone has only a few counts. V gene TRBV7-2 combines with J gene TRBJ2-7, with unresolved D. V dropped 1 base and J dropped 6 bases, with 7 bases sitting between them. This CDR3 has 12 amino acids. In germline, CDR1 is SGHTA, CDR2 FQGNSA. CDR3 loop: CASSLDALEQYF. In DNA, the CDR3 is TGTGCCAGCAGCTTAGACGCCCTCGAGCAGTACTTC.